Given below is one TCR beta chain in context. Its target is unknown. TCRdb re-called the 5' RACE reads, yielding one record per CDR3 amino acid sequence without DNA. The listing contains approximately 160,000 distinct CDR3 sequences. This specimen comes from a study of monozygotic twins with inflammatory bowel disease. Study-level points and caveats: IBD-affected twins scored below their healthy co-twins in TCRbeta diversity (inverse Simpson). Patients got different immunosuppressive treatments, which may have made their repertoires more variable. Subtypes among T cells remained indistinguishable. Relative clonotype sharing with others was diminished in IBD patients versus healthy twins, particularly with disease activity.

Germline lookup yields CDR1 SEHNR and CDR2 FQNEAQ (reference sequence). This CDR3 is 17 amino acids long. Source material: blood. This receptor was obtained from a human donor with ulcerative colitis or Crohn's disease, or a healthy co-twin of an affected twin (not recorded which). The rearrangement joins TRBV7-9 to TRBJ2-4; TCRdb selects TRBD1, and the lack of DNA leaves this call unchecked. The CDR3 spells CASSQGTGQLAKNIQYF. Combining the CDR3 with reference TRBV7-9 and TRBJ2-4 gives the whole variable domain DTGVSQNPRHKITKRGQNVTFRCDPISEHNRLYWYRQTLGQGPEFLTYFQNEAQLEKSRLLSDRFSAERPKGSFSTLEIQRTEQGDSAMYLCASSQGTGQLAKNIQYFGAGTRLSVL.